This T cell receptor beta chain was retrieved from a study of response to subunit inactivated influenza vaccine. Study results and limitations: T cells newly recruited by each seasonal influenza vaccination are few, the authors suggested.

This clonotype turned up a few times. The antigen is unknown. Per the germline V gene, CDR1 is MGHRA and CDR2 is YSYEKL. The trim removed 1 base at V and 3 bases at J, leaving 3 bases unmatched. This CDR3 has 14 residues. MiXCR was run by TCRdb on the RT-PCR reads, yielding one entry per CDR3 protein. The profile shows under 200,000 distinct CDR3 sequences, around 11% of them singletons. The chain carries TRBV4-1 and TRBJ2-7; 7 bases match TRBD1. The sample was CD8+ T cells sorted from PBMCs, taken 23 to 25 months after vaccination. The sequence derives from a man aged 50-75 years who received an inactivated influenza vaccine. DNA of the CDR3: TGCGCCAGCAGCCAAGGACAGGGCTTCTACGAGCAGTACTTC. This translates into CASSQGQGFYEQYF.